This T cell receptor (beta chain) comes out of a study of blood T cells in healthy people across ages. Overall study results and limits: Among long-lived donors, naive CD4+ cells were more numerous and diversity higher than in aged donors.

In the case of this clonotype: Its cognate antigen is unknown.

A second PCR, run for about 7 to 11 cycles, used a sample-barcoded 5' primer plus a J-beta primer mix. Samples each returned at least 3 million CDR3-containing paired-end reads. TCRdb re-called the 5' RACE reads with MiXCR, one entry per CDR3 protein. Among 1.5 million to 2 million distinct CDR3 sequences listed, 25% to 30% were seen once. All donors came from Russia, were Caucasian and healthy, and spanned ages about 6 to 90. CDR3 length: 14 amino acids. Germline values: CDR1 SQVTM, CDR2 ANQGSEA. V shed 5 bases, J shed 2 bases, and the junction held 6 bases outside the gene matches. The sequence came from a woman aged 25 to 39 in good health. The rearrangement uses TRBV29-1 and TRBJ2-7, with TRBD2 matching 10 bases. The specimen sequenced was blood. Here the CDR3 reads CSVSSGRLTYEQYF. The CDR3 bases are TGCAGCGTTTCTAGCGGGAGATTAACCTACGAGCAGTACTTC.